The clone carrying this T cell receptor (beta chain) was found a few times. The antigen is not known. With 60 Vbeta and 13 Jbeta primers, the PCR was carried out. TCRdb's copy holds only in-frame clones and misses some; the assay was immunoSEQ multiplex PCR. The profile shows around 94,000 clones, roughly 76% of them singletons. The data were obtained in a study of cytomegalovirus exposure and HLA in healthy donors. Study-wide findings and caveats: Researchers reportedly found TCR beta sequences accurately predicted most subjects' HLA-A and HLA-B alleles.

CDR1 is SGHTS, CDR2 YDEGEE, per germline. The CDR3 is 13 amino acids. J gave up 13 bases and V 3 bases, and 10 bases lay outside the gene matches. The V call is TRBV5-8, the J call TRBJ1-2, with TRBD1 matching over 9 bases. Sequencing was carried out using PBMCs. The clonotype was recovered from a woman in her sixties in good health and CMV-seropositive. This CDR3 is CASSSRDRVVGTF. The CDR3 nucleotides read TGTGCCAGCAGCTCCCGGGACAGGGTAGTAGGCACCTTC.